These T cell receptor beta chains were read from a single sample in a study of OX40 agonist ivuxolimab in advanced cancers. Assay used: immunoSEQ multiplex PCR; TCRdb lists only in-frame clones, some missing. The repertoire holds over 55,000 clones, with about 86% as singletons. Sequences were derived from CD4+ or CD8+ T cells sorted from blood, sampled in a trial of the OX40 agonist ivuxolimab. The receptors here all came from an adult with an advanced solid tumor such as melanoma, head and neck, liver or kidney cancer. Each CDR3 is given with its conserved first and last residue. D genes are given only for firm matches. A row's size may be missing; if present it is once, few, many or a size class.

clone size: .; V gene: TRBV2; D gene: .; J gene: TRBJ2-2; CDR3 DNA: TGTGCCACCGGACAGCCCGGGGAGCTGTTTTTT; CDR3 protein: CATGQPGELFF
clone size: once; V gene: TRBV28; D gene: TRBD1; J gene: TRBJ2-7; CDR3 DNA: TGTGCCAGCAGACTCCGGGACAGGGTCTACGAGCAGTACTTC; CDR3 protein: CASRLRDRVYEQYF
clone size: few; V gene: TRBV4-3; D gene: .; J gene: TRBJ2-5; CDR3 DNA: TGCGCCAGCAGCCAAGATAATTATGAGACCCAGTACTTC; CDR3 protein: CASSQDNYETQYF
clone size: .; V gene: TRBV4-2; D gene: .; J gene: TRBJ2-5; CDR3 DNA: TGTGCCAGCAGCTGGGCAGGCGAAGAGACCCAGTACTTC; CDR3 protein: CASSWAGEETQYF
clone size: .; V gene: TRBV5-6; D gene: .; J gene: TRBJ2-1; CDR3 DNA: TGTGCCAGCAGCTTGGACGTCTACAATGAGCAGTTCTTC; CDR3 protein: CASSLDVYNEQFF
clone size: .; V gene: TRBV7-2; D gene: TRBD2; J gene: TRBJ2-2; CDR3 DNA: TGTGCCAGCAGCCAGCGGGGGGGCTTGTCCGGGGAGCTGTTTTTT; CDR3 protein: CASSQRGGLSGELFF
clone size: few; V gene: TRBV19; D gene: .; J gene: TRBJ1-1; CDR3 DNA: TGTGCCAGTAGTATGGGGTACACTGAAGCTTTCTTT; CDR3 protein: CASSMGYTEAFF
clone size: .; V gene: TRBV7-2; D gene: .; J gene: TRBJ2-7; CDR3 DNA: TGTGCCAGCAGCTTAATCTACGAGCAGTACTTC; CDR3 protein: CASSLIYEQYF
clone size: few; V gene: TRBV7-2; D gene: .; J gene: TRBJ2-1; CDR3 DNA: TGTGCCAGCGTTAGAAATTGGGGGATCTACAATGAGCAGTTCTTC; CDR3 protein: CASVRNWGIYNEQFF
clone size: .; V gene: TRBV4-1; D gene: .; J gene: TRBJ2-1; CDR3 DNA: TGCGCCAGCAGCCCACAACCCACCCGGGGGGCTTCCTACAATGGGCAGTTCTTC; CDR3 protein: CASSPQPTRGASYNGQFF
clone size: .; V gene: TRBV6-5; D gene: .; J gene: TRBJ2-2; CDR3 DNA: TGTGCCAGCAGTTATAACAGGGACACCGGGGAGCTGTTTTTT; CDR3 protein: CASSYNRDTGELFF
clone size: .; V gene: TRBV18; D gene: TRBD1; J gene: TRBJ1-5; CDR3 DNA: TGTGCCAGCTCACTGGACAGGGGACTTAATCAGCCCCAGCATTTT; CDR3 protein: CASSLDRGLNQPQHF
clone size: .; V gene: TRBV18; D gene: .; J gene: TRBJ1-1; CDR3 DNA: TGTGCCAGCTCCCCGGGAGATGGCGCCGGCACTGAAGCTTTCTTT; CDR3 protein: CASSPGDGAGTEAFF
clone size: .; V gene: TRBV10-3; D gene: TRBD1; J gene: TRBJ2-7; CDR3 DNA: TGTGCCATCAGTGACGAGACAGGGGGCCGCTACGAGCAGTACTTC; CDR3 protein: CAISDETGGRYEQYF
clone size: .; V gene: TRBV5-1; D gene: TRBD1; J gene: TRBJ2-7; CDR3 DNA: TGCGCCAGCAGCATCTGGACAGGCCCAACGGAGGAGCAGTACTTC; CDR3 protein: CASSIWTGPTEEQYF
clone size: .; V gene: TRBV5-8; D gene: TRBD1; J gene: TRBJ2-3; CDR3 DNA: TGTGCCAGCAGCCGTGGGACAGTTCGGAGCACAGATACGCAGTATTTT; CDR3 protein: CASSRGTVRSTDTQYF
clone size: .; V gene: TRBV5-1; D gene: TRBD1; J gene: TRBJ2-7; CDR3 DNA: TGCGCCAGCAGCTTGGAGGGGGCGGTCAACGAGCAGTACTTC; CDR3 protein: CASSLEGAVNEQYF
clone size: .; V gene: TRBV9; D gene: .; J gene: TRBJ1-3; CDR3 DNA: TGTGCCAGCAGCGTAGTAGGGTCTGGAAACACCATATATTTT; CDR3 protein: CASSVVGSGNTIYF
clone size: .; V gene: TRBV7-9; D gene: TRBD1; J gene: TRBJ1-4; CDR3 DNA: TGTGCCAGCAGCTCCGGGACAGAGAATGAAAAACTGTTTTTT; CDR3 protein: CASSSGTENEKLFF
clone size: once; V gene: TRBV19; D gene: .; J gene: TRBJ1-5; CDR3 DNA: TGTGCCAGTCACTCTCTGGGGTACGACAATCAGCCCCAGCATTTT; CDR3 protein: CASHSLGYDNQPQHF
clone size: .; V gene: TRBV19; D gene: TRBD1; J gene: TRBJ1-1; CDR3 DNA: TGTGCCAGTAGGATACAGGGGGCCGACACTGAAGCTTTCTTT; CDR3 protein: CASRIQGADTEAFF
clone size: .; V gene: TRBV7-2; D gene: .; J gene: TRBJ1-2; CDR3 DNA: TGCGCCAGCAGCCAGTACCCGGGCACCGTCGGGTACACCTTC; CDR3 protein: CASSQYPGTVGYTF
clone size: .; V gene: TRBV30; D gene: .; J gene: TRBJ2-7; CDR3 DNA: TGTGCCTGGAGTGATGTCCCTCGAGTTTCCGAGCAGTACTTC; CDR3 protein: CAWSDVPRVSEQYF
clone size: .; V gene: TRBV4-2; D gene: .; J gene: TRBJ2-7; CDR3 DNA: TGTGCCAGCAGCCCCGAAGGGGTTGCTTACGAGCAGTACTTC; CDR3 protein: CASSPEGVAYEQYF
clone size: .; V gene: TRBV6-1; D gene: .; J gene: TRBJ2-5; CDR3 DNA: TGTGCCAGCAGTGAAGCTTCGGGCAGCATCCAAGAGACCCAGTACTTC; CDR3 protein: CASSEASGSIQETQYF
clone size: .; V gene: TRBV4-1; D gene: .; J gene: TRBJ2-3; CDR3 DNA: TGCGCCAGCAGCCAGGTCCCCGGGGGTTTGGCAGATACGCAGTATTTT; CDR3 protein: CASSQVPGGLADTQYF
clone size: .; V gene: TRBV7-2; D gene: .; J gene: TRBJ2-7; CDR3 DNA: TGTGCCAGCAGCTTATCGACTGGGGGCGTTTACGAGCAGTACTTC; CDR3 protein: CASSLSTGGVYEQYF
clone size: once; V gene: TRBV4-2; D gene: .; J gene: TRBJ2-7; CDR3 DNA: TGTGCCAGCAGCTCCCGGACTCCCCCGGGCGAGCAGTACTTC; CDR3 protein: CASSSRTPPGEQYF
clone size: .; V gene: TRBV9; D gene: .; J gene: TRBJ1-1; CDR3 DNA: TGTGCCAGCAGCGTAGATCTGGCGAACACTGAAGCTTTCTTT; CDR3 protein: CASSVDLANTEAFF
clone size: .; V gene: TRBV10-3; D gene: TRBD1; J gene: TRBJ2-7; CDR3 DNA: TGTGCCATCAGGGATCCGGGACAGGGGCTCCACGAGCAGTACTTC; CDR3 protein: CAIRDPGQGLHEQYF
clone size: .; V gene: TRBV12-5; D gene: .; J gene: TRBJ2-5; CDR3 DNA: TGTGCTAGTGGAGCTCTAGAGACCCAGTACTTC; CDR3 protein: CASGALETQYF
clone size: .; V gene: TRBV7-3; D gene: .; J gene: TRBJ2-7; CDR3 DNA: TGTGCCAGCAGCCGGGACGGAACCTACGAGCAGTACTTC; CDR3 protein: CASSRDGTYEQYF
clone size: .; V gene: TRBV7-3; D gene: .; J gene: TRBJ2-7; CDR3 DNA: TGTGCCAGCAGCCCCCAGCGGCCAGCCTACGAGCAGTACTTC; CDR3 protein: CASSPQRPAYEQYF
clone size: .; V gene: TRBV5-4; D gene: .; J gene: TRBJ1-6; CDR3 DNA: TGTGCCAGCAGCCGTGGACAGACGCAGTTCTCCTATAATTCACCCCTCCACTTT; CDR3 protein: CASSRGQTQFSYNSPLHF
clone size: .; V gene: TRBV27; D gene: .; J gene: TRBJ1-3; CDR3 DNA: TGTGCCAGCACTTCATTGGACACAAGCTCTGGAAACACCATATATTTT; CDR3 protein: CASTSLDTSSGNTIYF
clone size: once; V gene: TRBV15; D gene: .; J gene: TRBJ2-2; CDR3 DNA: TGTGCCACCAGCAGAGGGGGGGAACCCGGGGAGCTGTTTTTT; CDR3 protein: CATSRGGEPGELFF
clone size: .; V gene: TRBV18; D gene: .; J gene: TRBJ2-2; CDR3 DNA: TGTGCCAGCTCCCCGTTGGGGGGCCTTAACACCGGGGAGCTGTTTTTT; CDR3 protein: CASSPLGGLNTGELFF
clone size: .; V gene: TRBV7-3; D gene: .; J gene: TRBJ2-2; CDR3 DNA: TGTGCCAGCAGCGACCTTGGGGGGAACACCGGGGAGCTGTTTTTT; CDR3 protein: CASSDLGGNTGELFF
clone size: .; V gene: TRBV7-9; D gene: .; J gene: TRBJ2-7; CDR3 DNA: TGTGCCAGCAGCAACACGGGGCACTACGAGCAGTACTTC; CDR3 protein: CASSNTGHYEQYF
clone size: .; V gene: TRBV7-3; D gene: .; J gene: TRBJ1-2; CDR3 DNA: TGTGCCAGCAGCTTAGGGTCTCCAGGTGCTAACTATGGCTACACCTTC; CDR3 protein: CASSLGSPGANYGYTF